A single sample is the source of the 8 T cell receptor beta chains below, sequenced in a study of T cells after yellow fever vaccination. In TCRdb, the 5' RACE reads were re-called with MiXCR into one record per CDR3 protein. In the table there are approximately 160,000 distinct CDR3 sequences, about a tenth of which are singletons. The material was CD8+ T cells sorted from PBMCs, obtained 45 days after the yellow fever booster vaccination. The receptors were gathered from a man aged 18 to 35 who received the YFV17D yellow fever vaccine.

This clonotype came up many times. This chain connects TRBV12-3 or TRBV12-4 to TRBJ2-1; no clear D gene. This CDR3 is 16 amino acids long. V was pared by 5 bases and J by 0 bases, with 14 bases between. CDR3 nucleotide sequence: TGTGCCAGCAGTGAAAAGCAGGTTCTCTCCTACAATGAGCAGTTCTTC. Translating it yields CASSEKQVLSYNEQFF.

This chain connects TRBV10-3 to TRBJ2-5; 13 nucleotides align to TRBD2. This CDR3 has 15 amino acids. Trimming cost V 6 bases and J 5 bases; bases outside gene matches: 6. Germline V lookup: CDR1 ENHRY, CDR2 SYGVKD. The CDR3 protein is CAIRVLAGGSETQYF. DNA of the CDR3: TGTGCCATCAGGGTACTAGCGGGGGGGTCCGAGACCCAGTACTTC.

This clonotype has ten or more counts. The chain carries TRBV6-4 and TRBJ2-1; possibly TRBD2 for D (7 bases). The CDR3 has 15 residues. Looked up from germline, CDR1 is MRHNA and CDR2 is SNTAGT. Trimming removed 3 bases from V and 7 bases from J, with 16 bases in between. In DNA, the CDR3 is TGTGCCAGCAGTGATCTGGGGGGGGCCGGTAATGAGCAGTTCTTC. This gives the protein CASSDLGGAGNEQFF.

This clonotype was picked up a small number of times. This chain links TRBV20-1 with TRBJ1-2; TRBD1 matches 8 bases. This CDR3 has 14 amino acids. V lost 5 bases to trimming and J lost 4 bases; unmatched junction nucleotides: 9. Germline V gene sequence: CDR1 DFQATT, CDR2 SNEGSKA (reference sequence). In nucleotides, the CDR3 is TGCAGTGCTGTGACAGGGGTGGGTGTCTATGGCTACACCTTC. Translated, it gives CSAVTGVGVYGYTF.

This clonotype appeared a few times. This rearrangement joins TRBV7-9 to TRBJ1-2, with 7 bases lining up with TRBD1. The germline gives CDR1 SEHNR, CDR2 FQNEAQ (reference sequence). Trimming at V came to 1 base and at J to 0 bases, leaving 2 bases not matched to a gene. This CDR3 is built from 15 residues. This CDR3 reads CASSLGQGTNYGYTF. The CDR3 DNA reads as TGTGCCAGCAGCTTAGGACAGGGTACTAACTATGGCTACACCTTC.

The chain recombines TRBV10-3 with TRBJ2-5; D may be TRBD2 (5 bases). The CDR3 runs 12 residues. Trimming pared 3 bases from V and 5 bases from J, leaving 7 bases between. In germline, CDR1 is ENHRY, CDR2 SYGVKD. The CDR3 bases are TGTGCCATCAGTGATGTAGCGGAGACCCAGTACTTC. Residues: CAISDVAETQYF.

The rearrangement uses TRBV4-1 and TRBJ2-7; D call uncertain. The CDR3 loop spans 14 amino acids. Trimming pared 1 base from V and 4 bases from J, leaving 11 bases between. Germline CDR1 is MGHRA and CDR2 is YSYEKL. In DNA, the CDR3 is TGCGCCAGCAGCCAAGTAGCCCTAACTTACGAGCAGTACTTC. Its translation: CASSQVALTYEQYF.

This clonotype has just a few counts. The chain is built from TRBV27 and TRBJ1-6; D uncertain. The CDR3 has 13 amino acids. The germline gives CDR1 MNHEY, CDR2 SMNVEV (reference sequence). V was shortened by 5 bases and J by 7 bases, with 9 bases between the two germline ends. The DNA of the CDR3 is TGTGCCAGCAGTATGTACTCGAATTCACCCCTCCACTTT. The encoded protein is CASSMYSNSPLHF.